Following are 7 T cell receptor beta chains from one sample sequenced in a study of blood T cell repertoires in COVID-19. TCRdb's table, derived via immunoSEQ multiplex PCR, lists solely in-frame clones and lacks some. The data contain over 200,000 clones, 91% of them seen just once; the ten biggest clones take up about 2.5%. Sequenced: peripheral blood. The receptors here all came from a person under 30 with COVID-19, enrolled during active disease.

The chain employs TRBV2 and TRBJ2-7; tentative D call: TRBD2 (5 bases). The CDR3 has 14 amino acids. The germline CDR1 and CDR2 sequences are SNHLY and FYNNEI. V lost 0 bases to trimming and J lost 2 bases, with 8 bases between them. The CDR3, as DNA: TGTGCCAGCAGTGAAGCGGGAGACCCCTACGAGCAGTACTTC. It specifies CASSEAGDPYEQYF.

This clone has more than one count but fewer than ten. V and J are TRBV6-5 and TRBJ1-2; perhaps TRBD1 as D (6 bases). CDR1 is MNHEY, CDR2 SVGAGI, per germline. CDR3 length: 11 amino acids. V gave up 11 bases and J gave up 6 bases, with 13 bases separating them. In DNA, the CDR3 is TGTGCCGAGGGGACACCCGATGGCTACACCTTC. It yields the protein CAEGTPDGYTF.

The chain combines TRBV9 with TRBJ2-2, with 8 bases matching TRBD1. This CDR3 spans 13 amino acids. V dropped 5 bases and J dropped 3; count of bases not matched to a gene: 0. Looked up from germline, CDR1 is SGDLS and CDR2 is YYNGEE. CDR3 nucleotide sequence: TGTGCCAGCAGACAGGGGGACACCGGGGAGCTGTTTTTT. It encodes CASRQGDTGELFF.

The chain is built from TRBV12-3 or TRBV12-4 and TRBJ2-3, with D unresolved. CDR3 length: 13 residues. Trimming cost V 5 bases and J 0 bases, with 6 bases left between them. CDR3 coding DNA: TGTGCCAGCAGTACGACTAGCACAGATACGCAGTATTTT. It encodes CASSTTSTDTQYF.

The chain combines TRBV19 with TRBJ1-1; D perhaps matches TRBD1 (6 bases). CDR1 is LNHDA, CDR2 SQIVND, per germline (reference sequence). This CDR3 is built from 14 residues. V was cut by 4 bases and J by 2 bases, with 11 bases left in between. The CDR3 coding sequence is TGTGCCAGTAGTAAACAGGGTTCAAACACTGAAGCTTTCTTT. This translates into CASSKQGSNTEAFF.

The chain has TRBV25-1 and TRBJ2-7; 9 bases match TRBD1. This CDR3 is 13 amino acids long. V dropped 9 bases and J dropped 2; count of bases not matched to a gene: 5. CDR1 MGHDK and CDR2 SYGVNS come from the germline V gene. CDR3: CASTGQGTYEQYF. In DNA, the CDR3 is TGTGCCAGTACGGGACAGGGAACCTACGAGCAGTACTTC.

The chain links TRBV6-2 or TRBV6-3 to TRBJ2-3; 7 bases agree with TRBD1. CDR1 is MNHEY and CDR2 is SVGEGT in the germline V gene. Trimming at V came to 5 bases and at J to 5 bases, leaving 13 bases not matched to a gene. The CDR3 consists of 16 residues. CDR3 nucleotides: TGTGCCAGCAGTACGGGACAGAATAGAGTTGGAGATACGCAGTATTTT. It specifies CASSTGQNRVGDTQYF.